These 2 T cell receptor beta chains came from one sample sequenced in a study of neurological immune-mediated disorders. TCRdb independently ran MiXCR on the 5' RACE reads; one entry per CDR3 protein. The table shows tens of thousands of distinct CDR3 sequences, with approximately 11% occurring only once. The sample comprised PBMCs. The receptors come from an older woman with HTLV-1-associated myelopathy (HAM/TSP).

This clonotype has ten or more counts. The V gene is TRBV5-8, the J gene TRBJ2-3; 10 bases match TRBD2. CDR1 SGHTS and CDR2 YDEGEE come from the germline V gene. With 4 bases clipped from V and 2 bases from J, the junction kept 1 base outside the gene matches. The CDR3 is made up of 14 amino acids. CDR3 in DNA: TGTGCCAGCAGCACTAGCGGGACCACAGATACGCAGTATTTT. Translating gives CASSTSGTTDTQYF.

The table lists this clonotype with many counts. The chain couples TRBV11-2 to TRBJ1-6; D is uncertain. This CDR3 is 14 amino acids long. Looked up from germline, CDR1 is SGHAT and CDR2 is FQNNGV. V lost 5 bases, J lost 9 bases, and 14 bases lay in between. The CDR3 spells CASSPGPFSSPLHF. CDR3 DNA sequence: TGTGCCAGCAGCCCCGGCCCATTCTCTTCACCCCTCCACTTT.